These T cell receptor beta chains were read from a single sample in a study of cytomegalovirus exposure and HLA in healthy donors. TCRdb's table, derived via immunoSEQ multiplex PCR, lists solely in-frame clones and lacks some. Among 150,000 to 200,000 clones listed, about four fifths were seen once. The sample was PBMCs. These receptors originate from a man younger than 30 in good health and CMV-seronegative. Both conserved end residues are part of each CDR3. D genes are given only for firm matches. Only some rows state a clone size, as once, few, many or a class for expanded clones.

v_gene,j_gene,d_gene,abundance,CDR3nt,CDR3aa
TRBV6-7,TRBJ2-2,TRBD1,many,TGTGCCGCCCGGACAGGGGGCATGAACACCGGGGAGCTGTTTTTT,CAARTGGMNTGELFF
TRBV28,TRBJ1-1,.,few,TGTGCCAGCAGCCGACAGAACACTGAAGCTTTCTTT,CASSRQNTEAFF
TRBV5-6,TRBJ2-1,.,few,TGTGCCAGCAGCTTGAGAAACAGGGTCCTAAACAATGAGCAGTTCTTC,CASSLRNRVLNNEQFF
TRBV4-1,TRBJ2-6,.,.,TGCGCCAGCAGCCAAGATCAGGGGACATCTACAAATGGGGCCAACGTCCTGACTTTC,CASSQDQGTSTNGANVLTF
TRBV10-3,TRBJ1-5,TRBD1,.,TGTGCCACCAGTGGAGGACCGGGACAGAAGAATAATCAGCCCCAGCATTTT,CATSGGPGQKNNQPQHF
TRBV7-9,TRBJ1-2,.,.,TGTTCCAGCAGAAGTTTGGACAGCCGAAGAAACTATGGCTACACCTTC,CSSRSLDSRRNYGYTF
TRBV12-5,TRBJ1-2,.,.,TGTGCTAGTGTTCGACAGCCTCCCTATGGCTACACCTTC,CASVRQPPYGYTF
TRBV2,TRBJ2-3,.,.,TGTGCCAGCAGGAACGCGCCTGGGGGAGGTACTAGCACAGATACGCAGTATTTT,CASRNAPGGGTSTDTQYF
TRBV5-6,TRBJ1-1,TRBD1,.,TGTGCCAGCAGCTTTGGGACAGGGGGCGGATTAAGTGAAGCTTTCTTT,CASSFGTGGGLSEAFF
TRBV9,TRBJ2-2,.,few,TGTGCCAGCAGCGTAGGAGCCGGGAAGCACACCGGGGAGCTGTTTTTT,CASSVGAGKHTGELFF
TRBV5-1,TRBJ1-4,.,once,TGCGCCAGCAGCTTGCAAACTCCGGATGAAAAACTGTTTTTT,CASSLQTPDEKLFF
TRBV6-6,TRBJ2-7,.,.,TGTGCCAGCAGTGGCTCGGGGTACGAGCAGTACTTC,CASSGSGYEQYF
TRBV11-1,TRBJ2-7,.,.,TGTGCCAGCAGCCGAGGGACATCCTACGAGCAGTACTTC,CASSRGTSYEQYF
TRBV9,TRBJ2-1,TRBD1,.,TGTGCCAGCAGCGCGGAGCCGGGACAGGGTCTCCGTGAGCAGTTCTTC,CASSAEPGQGLREQFF
TRBV18,TRBJ2-7,TRBD1,.,TGTGCCAGCTCACCAGGGACAGGGTTAGACTACGAGCAGTACTTC,CASSPGTGLDYEQYF
TRBV5-4,TRBJ2-7,.,few,TGTGCCAGCAGCAGAGGTATTTCCTCCTACGAGCAGTACTTC,CASSRGISSYEQYF
TRBV29-1,TRBJ1-3,.,.,TGCAGCGTTGAACAAGCGGGAAACACCATATATTTT,CSVEQAGNTIYF
TRBV18,TRBJ1-4,TRBD1,.,TGTGCCAGCTCAACCGACAGGGGACCTAATGAAAAACTGTTTTTT,CASSTDRGPNEKLFF
TRBV27,TRBJ1-5,.,.,TGTGCCAGCTCCCCTCGGGGGGAAGATCAGCCCCAGCATTTT,CASSPRGEDQPQHF
TRBV7-9,TRBJ2-7,.,.,TGTGCCAGCAGCCTAGTGCAGGGTGGCCCGAACGAGCAGTACTTC,CASSLVQGGPNEQYF
TRBV4-3,TRBJ2-7,.,.,TGCGCCAGCAGTTCCTGGGTAAGCGTATCCTACGAGCAGTACTTC,CASSSWVSVSYEQYF
TRBV9,TRBJ1-1,.,.,TGTGCCAGCAGCGTTTTCATCCCTGAAGCTTTCTTT,CASSVFIPEAFF
TRBV6-6,TRBJ2-5,.,.,TGTGCCAGCAGTAGGACGGGAGAGTCGGAGACCCAGTACTTC,CASSRTGESETQYF
TRBV7-9,TRBJ2-1,TRBD2,.,TGTGCCAGCAGCTTAGCCCTAGCGGGAGGGAATGAGCAGTTCTTC,CASSLALAGGNEQFF
TRBV18,TRBJ2-3,TRBD2,.,TGTGCCAGCTCACCGCTAGCGGGGGCAGATACGCAGTATTTT,CASSPLAGADTQYF
TRBV6-1,TRBJ1-6,TRBD1,.,TGTGCCAGCAGTGGCGTCGTAGGGACAGGGAGCTCACCCCTCCACTTT,CASSGVVGTGSSPLHF
TRBV5-1,TRBJ2-5,.,once,TGCGCCAGCAGCTTGGCCAGAGAGACCCAGTACTTC,CASSLARETQYF
TRBV7-9,TRBJ2-1,TRBD1,.,TGTGCCAGCAGCTTAGACAGGGGGTCCCGTTTCTTC,CASSLDRGSRFF
TRBV4-2,TRBJ2-7,.,.,TGTGCCAGCAGCCAAGTTAGCTCCAGGGGTTCCTACGAGCAGTACTTC,CASSQVSSRGSYEQYF
TRBV4-3,TRBJ1-3,.,.,TGCGCCAGCAGCCAAGATGGGGGGAGAGGTTCCGCTGGAAACACCATATATTTT,CASSQDGGRGSAGNTIYF
TRBV9,TRBJ2-3,.,.,TGTGCCAGCAGCGTCCGGGAGCCAGATACGCAGTATTTT,CASSVREPDTQYF
TRBV7-7,TRBJ2-3,TRBD2,.,TGTGCTAGCAGCTTTAGCGGGGGGGCCGGAGATACGCAGTATTTT,CASSFSGGAGDTQYF
TRBV14,TRBJ2-7,TRBD1,.,TGTGCCAGCAGCCAAGCAGGGGGCCCCGACTACGAGCAGTACTTC,CASSQAGGPDYEQYF
TRBV6-6,TRBJ1-1,.,once,TGTGCCAGCAGTTACTCGGTGGGGAGCGGTCGAGCTTTCTTT,CASSYSVGSGRAFF
TRBV27,TRBJ2-7,TRBD2,.,TGTGCCAGCAGTATTCGGACTAGCGGGGGGGTGGAGCAGTACTTC,CASSIRTSGGVEQYF
TRBV19,TRBJ2-7,.,.,TGTGCCAGTAGATTAGAGGGATCCTACGAGCAGTACTTC,CASRLEGSYEQYF
TRBV9,TRBJ1-1,.,.,TGTGCCAGCAGCCAGGAGGGATTTGGGACTGAAGCTTTCTTT,CASSQEGFGTEAFF
TRBV5-4,TRBJ2-7,TRBD2,.,TGTGCCAGCAGCTCTACTAGCGGAGCCAGCTCCTACGAGCAGTACTTC,CASSSTSGASSYEQYF
TRBV7-2,TRBJ1-5,.,.,TGTGCCAGCAGCAGTGGAGTAGGTTGGAATCAGCCCCAGCATTTT,CASSSGVGWNQPQHF
TRBV4-3,TRBJ2-3,TRBD2,few,TGCGCCAGCAGCCATGAGAGCGGGGGCGCAGATACGCAGTATTTT,CASSHESGGADTQYF
TRBV10-3,TRBJ2-1,TRBD2,once,TGTGCCGCAGCCCCCATGACTAGCGGGGATTACAATGAGCAGTTCTTC,CAAAPMTSGDYNEQFF
TRBV6-5,TRBJ1-6,.,.,TGTGCCAGCAGTTACGGGCAGCTATATTCACCCCTCCACTTT,CASSYGQLYSPLHF
TRBV27,TRBJ2-7,TRBD2,.,TGTGCCAGCATGCGAGGGGTGGGACTAGCGGGGGGATACGAGCAGTACTTC,CASMRGVGLAGGYEQYF
TRBV7-2,TRBJ2-7,.,.,TGTGCCAGCAGCTTAGTAGCCCGGGTGCCCTACGAGCAGTACTTC,CASSLVARVPYEQYF
TRBV7-2,TRBJ2-4,TRBD2,.,TGTGCCAGCACGGGACTAGCCGACCTAGCCAAAAACATTCAGTACTTC,CASTGLADLAKNIQYF
TRBV6-5,TRBJ2-3,TRBD2,.,TGTGCCAGCAGTTACGGAAGGCTAGCGGGAGAGGATACGCAGTATTTT,CASSYGRLAGEDTQYF
TRBV11-2,TRBJ2-5,TRBD2,.,TGTGCCAGCAGCGAGGTCCCAGCGGGAGACCAAGAGACCCAGTACTTC,CASSEVPAGDQETQYF
TRBV10-3,TRBJ2-6,.,once,TGTGCCATCAGTGCTCCCTCTGGGGCCAACGTCCTGACTTTC,CAISAPSGANVLTF
TRBV4-1,TRBJ1-2,.,.,TGCGCCAGCAGCCAAGATGCGGGGGGACAAGGCTACACCTTC,CASSQDAGGQGYTF
TRBV18,TRBJ2-5,TRBD2,.,TGTGCCAGCTCATCAAAGTCCGGGACTAGCGGGAGACGGGAGACCCAGTACTTC,CASSSKSGTSGRRETQYF
TRBV11-2,TRBJ2-1,.,.,TGTGCCAGCAGCTTAACGGTCCGCGCGAATGAGCAGTTCTTC,CASSLTVRANEQFF
TRBV6-6,TRBJ2-2,TRBD1,once,TGTGCCAGCAGTTACTCGACAGGGGGACTGGAGGAGCTGTTTTTT,CASSYSTGGLEELFF
TRBV6-1,TRBJ2-7,.,.,TGTGCCAGCAGTGAAGCGGGGGGGCCCTACGAGCAGTACTTC,CASSEAGGPYEQYF
TRBV7-2,TRBJ2-5,TRBD2,.,TGTGCCAGCAGCTGGGGACTAGCGGGGGCCTCCCAAGAGACCCAGTACTTC,CASSWGLAGASQETQYF